This TCR beta chain originates from a study of T cell changes during pregnancy in multiple sclerosis. Germline lookup yields CDR1 MNHEY and CDR2 SMNVEV (reference sequence). Trimming removed 6 bases at V and 5 bases at J, with 22 bases between. The CDR3 is 16 amino acids. The data were produced by immunoSEQ multiplex PCR, yet TCRdb's version contains in-frame clones alone and is incomplete. The sample lists approximately 82,000 clones; just over 90% were seen once. The TCR was taken from a female donor with multiple sclerosis, enrolled in a pregnancy study. Sample: CD4+ T cells from peripheral blood mononuclear cells, taken in the second trimester of pregnancy. The V gene is TRBV27, the J gene TRBJ1-1; D may be TRBD1 (5 bases). The CDR3 sequence: CASRYLRGALRTEAFF. CDR3 nucleotide sequence: TGTGCCAGCAGATATCTAAGGGGCGCGTTGAGAACTGAAGCTTTCTTT.